This T cell receptor beta chain was captured in a study of neurological immune-mediated disorders. cDNA was made by 5'RACE with 10-nucleotide random UMIs. TCRdb ran MiXCR on the 5' RACE reads and lists one entry per CDR3 protein. The table has 66,000 or so distinct CDR3 sequences, 5.2% seen once. Broader study findings: Phylogenetic grouping assigned the repertoires of 18 of 34 multiple sclerosis patients to one related-CDR3 cluster, which constitutes a possible signature. Multiple sclerosis was found to have the least TCR clonal expansion, below healthy controls, and HTLV-1-associated myelopathy the most. Any association between clinical or MRI features and the multiple sclerosis repertoire cluster was absent.

Germline CDR1 SGHNT, CDR2 YENEEA. V gave up 0 bases and J gave up 9 bases, with 12 bases separating them. CDR3 length equals 14 residues. There are many counts of this clonotype. Its antigen is currently unknown. V is TRBV11-3 and J is TRBJ2-1; D remains ambiguous. The material sequenced was PBMCs. The TCR originated in a woman aged 25 to 45 with multiple sclerosis. The CDR3 here is CASSLESAMGEQFF. DNA of the CDR3: TGTGCCAGCAGCTTAGAGTCGGCTATGGGTGAGCAGTTCTTC.